The following is a T cell receptor (beta chain) sequence with its context. No antigen is known for it. A much bigger clone sits one base away, suggesting this may be a read error. This specimen comes from a study of blood T cells in healthy people across ages (dated by TCRdb to about 2015). For the study in its entirety: In model experiments, template switching captured roughly one uniquely barcoded TCR beta cDNA molecule for every two T cells. The study measured age-related changes in TCR beta repertoire diversity using deep sequencing normalized with unique cDNA molecular identifiers. Donors were grouped into four age groups: young (average 16 years), middle-aged (under 40), aged (roughly 62) and long-lived (approximately 75). Donors of different ages were randomly distributed across sequencing lanes to avoid experimental bias. Using the same blood draw, the study looked at two additional independent replicas of 1 million unique cDNA reads for two donors, one aged 18 to 29 and the other aged 80 or older.

The donors were some 39 Caucasian individuals from Russia, aged roughly 6 to 100 years, who were systemically healthy. Roughly 10 milliliters of peripheral blood were collected from each donor into EDTA-treated Vacutainer tubes. PBMCs were isolated by Ficoll-Paque density-gradient centrifugation, with at least 6 million obtained per sample. Trizol reagent was used to extract total RNA from PBMCs, with at least 6 micrograms per sample. Naive CD45RAhigh/CD27high T cell percentages were measured by flow cytometry on a PBMC aliquot from every donor. The library was made by 5' RACE. Sequencing used an Illumina HiSeq 2500. A second 7 to 11 cycle PCR used a sample-barcoded 5' primer and a J-beta primer mix. Each TCR beta cDNA molecule received a unique molecular identifier from a template-switch 5' adaptor carrying 12 random nucleotides. Each sample yielded at least 2.5 million CDR3-containing paired-end reads. First-strand cDNA synthesis was performed from all RNA using the Mint cDNA synthesis kit, with priming by a TRBC-specific oligonucleotide. Following uracil-DNA glycosylase treatment, all cDNA underwent a first 18-cycle PCR with the universal primers M1SS and BC2_uni_R. The authors processed their data as follows. For normalization, 1 million high-quality reads, each with a distinct molecular identifier, were randomly selected from each sample. Instead of being binned into consensus sequences, reads with shared molecular identifiers were discarded. MiTCR, set to a Q25 quality threshold and the strictest error-elimination algorithm, was used for CDR3 identification, clonotype clustering and error correction. Lower-bound total TCR beta diversity was estimated with a nonparametric unseen species model using Euler transformation. TCRdb reprocessing: public reads trimmed at Q25 with fastp, clones called with MiXCR, in-frame beta chains kept. Each entry merges the rows of one CDR3 protein and shows their most common DNA and genes. Here the V and J calls rest on TCRdb's processing, not on the authors' analysis. The table for this sample lists some 900,000 distinct CDR3 sequences; under 35% of them were counted only once. The ten most abundant clones make up around 15% of the sample.

Including cysteine and phenylalanine, the CDR3 has 14 amino acids. Only CDR3 DNA remains: 42 bases, in frame from the first base. Taken from the germline V gene, the CDR1 and CDR2 loops are ENHRY and SYGVKD. V has 2 bases trimmed and J has 5 bases trimmed; junction bases matching no gene number 4. Results and caveats for the whole study, not just this receptor: The percentage of naive T cells measured by flow cytometry correlated strongly with observed TCR beta diversity. Compared with the aged group, the long-lived group had more naive CD4+ T cells, fewer expanded clones and increased TCR diversity, suggesting age selection. As age increased, observed TCR beta diversity per million T cells dropped in a roughly linear way, and a significant reduction was already evident by age roughly 36. Donor CMV infection status was unknown, potentially confounding age-related changes in expanded clonotypes. Conclusive comparison of naive and antigen-experienced compartments was prevented by the profiling of bulk unsorted PBMCs. Total diversity estimates from one million sequenced T cells were considered lower bounds and underestimates.

This sequence uses TRBV10-3 and TRBJ2-7; TRBD1 lines up with 9 middle nucleotides. The clonotype originates from an elderly woman in good health. The sample taken for sequencing was blood. CDR3 reads: CAISEGQGSHEQYF. The nucleotides are TGTGCCATCAGTGAGGGACAGGGGTCCCACGAGCAGTACTTC.